The 4 T cell receptor beta chains listed next were all sequenced from one sample in a study of blood T cell repertoires in COVID-19 (TCRdb year 2020). Library generation was performed with the immunoSEQ multiplex PCR assay. As stored in TCRdb, this immuneACCESS dataset retains in-frame rearrangements with V and J assigned. A fraction of the clones does not appear; measured against another copy, unresolved V genes explain less than half of the discrepancy, and the remainder lacks a known reason. The sample yields a few hundred thousand clones; 80% to 90% were counted once. Approximately 4.3% of the sample goes to the ten largest clones. The specimen sequenced was PBMCs or T cells enriched from blood (not recorded which). All receptors derive from a man between 25 and 39 years old with acute COVID-19.

V gene TRBV5-1 combines with J gene TRBJ1-1, with D unclear. The CDR3 covers 15 residues. Germline V gives CDR1 SGHRS, CDR2 YFSETQ. The germline V and J ends were trimmed by 0 bases and 3 bases, with 12 bases remaining between them. DNA for the CDR3: TGCGCCAGCAGCTTGGTTTCGGGTTCTGACACTGAAGCTTTCTTT. Residues: CASSLVSGSDTEAFF. Combining the CDR3 with reference TRBV5-1 and TRBJ1-1 gives the whole variable domain KAGVTQTPRYLIKTRGQQVTLSCSPISGHRSVSWYQQTPGQGLQFLFEYFSETQRNKGNFPGRFSGRQFSNSRSEMNVSTLELGDSALYLCASSLVSGSDTEAFFGQGTRLTVV.

This clone was seen only once. This chain joins TRBV5-1 and TRBJ2-2; perhaps TRBD1 as D (6 bases). The CDR3 length is 15 residues. Germline lookup yields CDR1 SGHRS and CDR2 YFSETQ. Trimming removed 0 bases from V and 8 bases from J, with 14 bases in between. In DNA, the CDR3 is TGCGCCAGCAGCTTGGGGACAGTATTCAAGGGGGAGCTGTTTTTT. Amino acids: CASSLGTVFKGELFF.

The rearrangement joins TRBV7-6 to TRBJ1-1, with TRBD1 matching over 9 bases. The CDR3 has 14 residues. J was trimmed by 1 base and V by 5 bases; bases with no gene match: 2. The germline V gene encodes CDR1 SGHVS and CDR2 FNYEAQ. The CDR3 spells CASSPQGANTEAFF. Written as DNA, the CDR3 is TGTGCCAGCAGCCCACAGGGGGCGAACACTGAAGCTTTCTTT.

This rearrangement joins TRBV7-2 to TRBJ2-2; D perhaps matches TRBD2 (6 bases). Trimming removed 5 bases from V and 2 bases from J, with 15 bases in between. Germline V gene data show CDR1 as SGHTA and CDR2 as FQGNSA. The CDR3 loop spans 16 amino acids. CDR3 DNA sequence: TGTGCCAGCAGCCGCGGGGAGGCGGTAAACACCGGGGAGCTGTTTTTT. This gives the protein CASSRGEAVNTGELFF.